This entry describes one T cell receptor (beta chain). Its antigen specificity is not known. Nothing much larger sits one base from this clone, and base qualities are not available. This record comes from a study of blood T cell repertoires in COVID-19 (dated by TCRdb to the early 2020s). Context from the whole study: Samples covering the acute and convalescent phases of COVID-19 were provided by collaborators in the United States, Italy and Spain. A de-identified subject ID, COVID-19 status, age in years and sex were almost always included in the sample metadata. The repertoires were made available in a free public database intended to serve as a resource for research on the immune response to SARS-CoV-2. The material from the prospective study consisted of cDNA or gDNA derived from T cells, B-cell-depleted T cells, or PBMCs. The samples were drawn from two sources: the first 160 participants of the ongoing ImmuneRACE study, and 950 to 1,500 subjects contributed by 6 global collaborators. Where available, HLA class I and class II types were obtained from metadata supplied by the sample provider rather than from assay-based typing. The dataset comprised deeply sampled blood TCRbeta repertoires from subjects exposed to, actively infected with, or recovered from COVID-19. Broad study findings and their caveats: Clinical and demographic metadata were provided uncurated, with the amount varying by source and participant.

At one collaborating source in Seattle, patients were enrolled during active infection and were followed longitudinally through the course of disease. Whole blood was collected in K2EDTA tubes by collaborating institutions according to the institutions' own protocols. For TCRbeta analysis, collaborators shipped samples as frozen whole blood, isolated PBMCs, or DNA extracted from either of those sample types. The immunoSEQ Assay, a bias-controlled multiplex PCR, was used to amplify TCRbeta CDR3 regions from genomic DNA. Regarding the original processing steps: Within the assay, amplification of reference gene primers was used to estimate how many nucleated cells each sample contained. To quantify the absolute abundance of each unique TCRbeta CDR3 rearrangement, sequence reads were collapsed and filtered. Productive Simpson clonality was computed per sample as the square root of Simpson's diversity index over productive rearrangements. Drawn from immuneACCESS, this table holds only the in-frame rearrangements with V and J called that TCRdb kept. Clones are partly lost; checked studies trace under half to an unresolved V gene and leave the rest unexplained. That table is the source of V, J and clone size, and D and trimming were worked out from the DNA. This sample gives about 170,000 clones in total; around nine tenths of them show up just once. The ten largest clones capture 2.5% to 3% of the sample.

The CDR3 measures 11 amino acids from cysteine to phenylalanine. CDR3 DNA only is kept here, 33 bases in frame from base 1. For CDR1 and CDR2, the germline V gene lists SGHDT and YYEEEE. V loses 4 bases, J loses 13 bases, and the germline ends lie 14 bases apart. The sequence is built from TRBV5-6 and TRBJ2-5; the D segment cannot be called with confidence. Sample: peripheral blood. The sequence derives from a woman aged 80 or older with COVID-19, enrolled during active disease. CDR3 reads: CASSAGGGRYF. DNA sequence: TGTGCCAGCAGCGCCGGTGGCGGCCGGTACTTC. Reference TRBV5-6 and TRBJ2-5 genes cover what lies past the CDR3, so the full variable domain is DAGVTQSPTHLIKTRGQQVTLRCSPKSGHDTVSWYQQALGQGPQFIFQYYEEEERQRGNFPDRFSGHQFPNYSSELNVNALLLGDSALYLCASSAGGGRYFGPGTRLLVL.